The entry that follows covers one TCR beta chain sequence. No cognate antigen has been identified for it. Per-base qualities were not stored, and no clone one base away is much larger. The data were taken from a study of OX40 agonist ivuxolimab in advanced cancers. A note on the overall study: Ivuxolimab was an agonistic, fully human IgG2 monoclonal antibody directed against OX40 (CD134), a costimulatory receptor. The monotherapy dose-escalation portion (N ≈ 52 patients) of the phase I ivuxolimab trial is reported in the paper. Among the 52 dose-escalation patients, 19 had hepatocellular carcinoma, 15 melanoma, 9 renal cell carcinoma and 9 head and neck cancer. Peripheral TCRbeta sequencing aimed to test whether ivuxolimab altered TCR sequence diversity and caused clonal T-cell expansion. Prior anti-PD-1, anti-PD-L1 or anti-CTLA-4 therapy was permitted, and 30% to 50% of dose-escalation patients had received checkpoint inhibitors. Partial responses were achieved by three dose-escalation patients, of whom one had hepatocellular carcinoma and two had cutaneous melanoma. In the dose-escalation cohort, more than 75% of patients were male, and the mean age was roughly 60 years, with a range of roughly 23 to 85. Intravenous ivuxolimab was administered to patients every 2 weeks at six dose levels: 0.01, 0.1, 0.3, 1.5, 3 and 10 mg/kg.

The investigation overall reported the following: Clonal expansion of both CD4+ and CD8+ blood T cells was observed from baseline to week 6 at doses 0.1 to 3.0 mg/kg. Low levels of normalized T-cell clonal expansion were also shown by some nonresponding patients. Partial responders in the 0.1-3.0 mg/kg groups had among the lowest normalized peripheral clonal expansion, especially among CD8+ T cells. After ivuxolimab, expanded clones were on average more numerous among CD8+ T cells than among CD4+ T cells. The antigen specificity of the clonally expanded peripheral T cells was not determined.

For sequencing of the TCRbeta CDR3 region, genomic DNA was extracted from the sorted cells. TCRbeta CDR3 regions were sequenced using the immunoSEQ Assay. TCRdb holds this immuneACCESS table with in-frame rearrangements only. Some clones are missing; in checked studies, unresolved V genes explain under half, and the rest has no known cause. The sample profile shows about 53,000 clones; about four fifths of them were found once. The top ten constitute more than 1.1% of the sample. The CDR3 has 16 amino acids, counting the end cysteine and phenylalanine. The sequence is cut down to CDR3 DNA, 48 bases in frame from base 1. CDR1 and CDR2 are drawn from the germline V gene (reference sequence): SEHNR, FQNEAQ. Trimming costs V 7 bases and J 3 bases, and their ends lie 20 bases apart. Patients with a history of autoimmune disease or receiving systemic immunosuppression were excluded from the trial. Peripheral blood for TCR sequencing was collected from all dose cohorts at baseline, on cycle 4 day 1, and on cycle 7 day 1. The samples were drawn from a first-in-human, open-label, multicenter phase I dose-escalation trial of ivuxolimab. Adults with locally advanced or metastatic head and neck squamous cell, hepatocellular, melanoma or renal cell carcinoma were enrolled in the trial. Before TCR sequencing, CD4+ and CD8+ T cells were separately sorted from peripheral blood.

This sequence uses TRBV7-9 and TRBJ2-3; the D gene assignment is ambiguous. The sequences come from CD4+ or CD8+ T cells sorted from blood, collected in a trial of the OX40 agonist ivuxolimab. This TCR derives from an adult with an advanced solid tumor such as melanoma, head and neck, liver or kidney cancer. CDR3 protein: CASTGRMGAITDTQYF. The nucleotide sequence reads TGTGCCAGCACCGGGCGGATGGGCGCAATAACAGATACGCAGTATTTT. Reference TRBV7-9 and TRBJ2-3 proteins supply the regions before and after the CDR3; the full variable domain is: DTGVSQNPRHKITKRGQNVTFRCDPISEHNRLYWYRQTLGQGPEFLTYFQNEAQLEKSRLLSDRFSAERPKGSFSTLEIQRTEQGDSAMYLCASTGRMGAITDTQYFGPGTRLTVL.